The 5 T cell receptor beta chains reported below all come from one sample, sequenced in a study of shared clonotypes between healthy human individuals. Sequencing used immunoSEQ multiplex PCR; TCRdb keeps in-frame clones, though not all of them. The sample consists of some 480,000 clones, 79% of them appearing once. Sequenced: PBMCs. The origin of the receptors is a woman in her thirties or forties in good health. Some clones in this sample may be carry-over from other donors' samples.

Only a few counts were recorded for this clone. V gene TRBV7-2 combines with J gene TRBJ1-5; D unclear. Between the trimmed V and J ends, which lost 4 bases and 5 bases, there was a span of 6 bases. From germline, CDR1 is SGHTA and CDR2 FQGNSA. The CDR3 is 12 amino acids. CDR3 amino acids: CASSSFDQPQHF. As DNA, the CDR3 is TGTGCCAGCAGCTCGTTTGATCAGCCCCAGCATTTT. The whole variable domain, filled in from reference TRBV7-2 and TRBJ1-5, reads GAGVSQSPSNKVTEKGKDVELRCDPISGHTALYWYRQSLGQGLEFLIYFQGNSAPDKSGLPSDRFSAERTGGSVSTLTIQRTQQEDSAVYLCASSSFDQPQHFGDGTRLSIL.

The chain is built from TRBV27 and TRBJ2-1, with 7 bases aligning to TRBD2. Germline V CDR1 and CDR2: MNHEY, SMNVEV (reference sequence). Trimming at V came to 2 bases and at J to 4 bases, leaving 5 bases not matched to a gene. There are 15 residues in the CDR3. CDR3 in DNA: TGTGCCAGCAGTTTAGCGGGAGTCAGATACAATGAGCAGTTCTTC. It specifies CASSLAGVRYNEQFF.

V usage is TRBV6-5 and J usage is TRBJ1-5; no definite D call. Germline V lookup: CDR1 MNHEY, CDR2 SVGAGI. The CDR3 sequence is 15 residues long. V shed 6 bases and J shed 0 bases, with 12 bases lying between them. The chain's CDR3 is CASRVRADSNQPQHF. In nucleotides, the CDR3 is TGTGCCAGCAGAGTACGGGCGGATAGCAATCAGCCCCAGCATTTT.

Ten or more counts support this clone. Other DNA sequences of this sample code for an identical CDR3. The chain employs TRBV7-2 and TRBJ2-4; no definite D call. Germline loops: CDR1 SGHTA, CDR2 FQGNSA. The CDR3 extends over 13 amino acids. The germline V and J ends were trimmed by 8 bases and 3 bases, with 11 bases remaining between them. The CDR3 here is CASRSTDKNIQYF. The CDR3 DNA sequence: TGTGCCAGCCGATCCACGGACAAAAACATTCAGTACTTC.

The V and J genes are TRBV5-4 and TRBJ2-3, with 8 nucleotides matching TRBD1. Germline V CDR1 and CDR2: SGHNT, YYREEE (reference sequence). J gave up 7 bases and V 3 bases, and 13 bases lay outside the gene matches. This CDR3 contains 16 residues. The CDR3 coding sequence is TGTGCCAGCAGCTCCAACCGGGACAGGACTCTAAATACGCAGTATTTT. Translating gives CASSSNRDRTLNTQYF. The variable domain in full, completed from reference TRBV5-4 and TRBJ2-3, reads ETGVTQSPTHLIKTRGQQVTLRCSSQSGHNTVSWYQQALGQGPQFIFQYYREEENGRGNFPPRFSGLQFPNYSSELNVNALELDDSALYLCASSSNRDRTLNTQYFGPGTRLTVL.